These 18 T cell receptor beta chains were sequenced from one sample in a study of blood T cell repertoires in COVID-19. Data came from immunoSEQ multiplex PCR; TCRdb stores just in-frame clones and leaves some out. The data contain fewer than 300,000 clones, roughly 88% of them singletons. The material sequenced was peripheral blood. The receptors come from a woman in her thirties with acute or convalescent COVID-19.

The rearrangement joins TRBV7-9 to TRBJ1-1; weak D call: TRBD1 (6 bases). The V and J ends lost 6 bases and 0 bases respectively, with 11 bases between them. The V gene's germline CDR1 is SEHNR and CDR2 FQNEAQ (reference sequence). CDR3 size: 14 residues. The DNA for the CDR3 is TGTGCCAGCAGTGAGGGGGTAATGAACACTGAAGCTTTCTTT. The encoded protein is CASSEGVMNTEAFF.

This rearrangement joins TRBV4-3 to TRBJ2-2, with 9 nucleotides matching TRBD2. This CDR3 is 17 amino acids long. The V gene end was trimmed by 0 bases and the J gene end by 2 bases; junction bases not matched to a gene: 4. The V gene's germline CDR1 is LGHNA and CDR2 YSLEER. Written as DNA, the CDR3 is TGCGCCAGCAGCCAAGATCCGACTAGCGGAAACACCGGGGAGCTGTTTTTT. Its translation is CASSQDPTSGNTGELFF.

This rearrangement joins TRBV7-2 to TRBJ2-5; the match to TRBD2 covers 12 bases. V lost 5 bases, J lost 4 bases, and 5 bases stayed unmatched. CDR1 is SGHTA, CDR2 FQGNSA, per germline. CDR3 length: 15 amino acids. The CDR3 is CASSAQLAGGETQYF. CDR3 DNA: TGTGCCAGCAGCGCACAACTAGCGGGAGGAGAGACCCAGTACTTC.

The genes are TRBV11-3 and TRBJ2-5, with D perhaps matching TRBD1 (5 bases). The germline gives CDR1 SGHNT, CDR2 YENEEA. V lost 4 bases and J lost 4, with 16 bases in between. The CDR3 contains 15 residues. CDR3 residues: CASSSGGTGPETQYF. The CDR3, as DNA: TGTGCCAGCAGCTCAGGTGGAACAGGCCCAGAGACCCAGTACTTC.

The DNA of the CDR3 is TGTGCCAGCAGTTACTCGAGGCTAGGGGGCGAGCAGTACTTC. This translates into CASSYSRLGGEQYF. This chain uses TRBV6-6 with TRBJ2-7, with D possibly being TRBD1 (6 bases). Germline CDR1 MNHNY, CDR2 SVGAGI (reference sequence). The CDR3 consists of 14 residues. V was shortened by 0 bases and J by 6 bases, with 12 bases between the two germline ends.

The chain carries TRBV15 and TRBJ2-7, with D possibly matching TRBD1 (5 bases). CDR1 and CDR2 from the germline V gene are LNHNV and YYDKDF (reference sequence). V lost 5 bases and J lost 3, with 8 bases in between. This CDR3 spans 12 amino acids. CDR3 region: CATSAGFYEQYF. For the CDR3, the DNA is TGTGCCACCAGCGCAGGGTTCTACGAGCAGTACTTC.

This chain joins TRBV29-1 and TRBJ2-3, with D possibly TRBD2 on 5 matching bases. The germline V gene has CDR1 SQVTM and CDR2 ANQGSEA. CDR3 size: 15 residues. Trimming took 3 bases from V and 3 from J, leaving 16 bases between them. The CDR3: CSVDWRTVATDTQYF. The CDR3 nucleotides are TGCAGCGTTGACTGGAGGACGGTCGCAACAGATACGCAGTATTTT.

This chain links TRBV5-1 with TRBJ2-3; TRBD2 aligns across 12 bases. The CDR3 consists of 16 residues. V shed 4 bases and J 1 base; nucleotides not matched to a gene: 4. CDR1 is SGHRS and CDR2 is YFSETQ in the germline V gene. CDR3 protein: CASSVLAGGGTDTQYF. DNA of the CDR3: TGCGCCAGCAGCGTACTAGCGGGAGGTGGCACAGATACGCAGTATTTT.

This chain connects TRBV29-1 to TRBJ2-5, with a weak D call TRBD2 (7 bases). V was trimmed by 3 bases and J by 5 bases, leaving 13 bases between them. In germline, CDR1 is SQVTM, CDR2 ANQGSEA. This CDR3 has 13 amino acids. The CDR3 bases are TGCAGCGTTGATGGGGGGGCTTGGGAGACCCAGTACTTC. Translating gives CSVDGGAWETQYF.

The V call is TRBV19, the J call TRBJ2-3; no clear D. The germline gives CDR1 LNHDA, CDR2 SQIVND (reference sequence). V lost 2 bases and J 0 bases, leaving 12 bases between the germline ends. The CDR3 totals 16 residues. DNA for the CDR3: TGTGCCAGTAGTATACGGTCCGGTCCTAGCACAGATACGCAGTATTTT. As protein: CASSIRSGPSTDTQYF.

This rearrangement joins TRBV5-4 to TRBJ2-3; 11 bases agree with TRBD2. Germline assignment: CDR1 SGHNT and CDR2 YYREEE (reference sequence). There are 15 residues in the CDR3. Losses at the gene ends were 1 base for V and 6 bases for J; bases not matched to a gene: 4. The DNA of the CDR3 is TGTGCCAGCAGCTTGCCACTAGCGGGAGCGGATACGCAGTATTTT. It is translated as CASSLPLAGADTQYF.

The V and J genes are TRBV19 and TRBJ1-4; perhaps TRBD1 as D (6 bases). CDR3 length: 15 amino acids. Trimming removed 3 bases at V and 10 bases at J, with 18 bases between. CDR1 and CDR2 from the germline V gene are LNHDA and SQIVND (reference sequence). In DNA, the CDR3 is TGTGCCAGTAGTATGCTAAAACAGGGTTTTGGAAAACTGTTTTTT. Protein: CASSMLKQGFGKLFF.

This clone was seen more than once but under ten times. This rearrangement joins TRBV29-1 to TRBJ1-5, with 8 bases fitting TRBD1. CDR3 length: 13 amino acids. V dropped 7 bases and J dropped 7; count of bases not matched to a gene: 9. The germline V gene has CDR1 SQVTM and CDR2 ANQGSEA. The CDR3 loop reads CSAIQGAGQPQHF. As DNA, the CDR3 is TGCAGCGCGATTCAGGGGGCAGGGCAGCCCCAGCATTTT.

This clone was detected only a few times. V gene TRBV5-4 combines with J gene TRBJ1-4, with D possibly matching TRBD1 (5 bases). The CDR3 extends over 16 amino acids. Trimming pared 3 bases from V and 8 bases from J, leaving 20 bases between. Germline V gene lookup returns CDR1 SGHNT and CDR2 YYREEE (reference sequence). CDR3 loop: CASSSFSGGPREKLFF. For the CDR3, the DNA is TGTGCCAGCAGCTCATTTTCCGGGGGTCCGAGGGAAAAACTGTTTTTT.

The chain recombines TRBV18 with TRBJ2-7, with TRBD1 identical over 9 bases. Germline V gives CDR1 KGHSH, CDR2 LQKENI. This CDR3 region has 14 residues. V lost 5 bases and J lost 6; bases outside the gene matches: 8. CDR3 bases: TGTGCCAGCTCATCCACAGGGGGCTATTCCGAGCAGTACTTC. Protein: CASSSTGGYSEQYF.

The chain has TRBV7-2 and TRBJ1-5; 7 bases are a match to TRBD1. The CDR3 extends over 15 amino acids. The J segment lost 4 bases and the V segment lost 5 bases, leaving 8 bases of the junction unmatched. Germline loops: CDR1 SGHTA, CDR2 FQGNSA. DNA of the CDR3: TGTGCCAGCAGCCTTTTAGGGACAGCTAATCAGCCCCAGCATTTT. Residues: CASSLLGTANQPQHF.

The gene calls are TRBV5-4 and TRBJ2-7; weak D call: TRBD2 (6 bases). The CDR3 totals 12 residues. V was cut by 3 bases and J by 6 bases, with 10 bases left in between. Per germline, CDR1 SGHNT and CDR2 YYREEE (reference sequence). In DNA, the CDR3 is TGTGCCAGCAGCTGGGGGAGGTCCGAGCAGTACTTC. Translating gives CASSWGRSEQYF.

This clone was counted a single time. The chain uses TRBV24-1 and TRBJ2-1; TRBD2 matches at 12 bases. V shed 4 bases, J shed 10 bases, and the junction held 10 bases outside the gene matches. This CDR3 has 16 residues. Looked up from germline, CDR1 is KGHDR and CDR2 is SFDVKD. The CDR3 here is CATSEASGRAFREQFF. The CDR3 region has the DNA TGTGCCACCAGTGAGGCTAGCGGGAGGGCCTTTCGGGAGCAGTTCTTC.